This entry is about one TCR beta chain. What it recognizes is unknown. The data were taken from a study of identical twins. General study points: With abundant cord blood beta clonotypes, insertions were fewer; memory repertoires showed no such pattern. Sequences that were beta out-of-frame showed weaker excess twin sharing.

A universal primer site was incorporated via template switching, and the cDNA contained unique molecular identifiers. A single record per CDR3 protein comes from TCRdb applying MiXCR to the 5' RACE reads. The profile shows around 490,000 distinct CDR3 sequences, around 22% of them singletons. All donors comprised healthy Caucasians. This sample also appeared in a second study, on yellow fever vaccine responses in identical twins.

The receptor comes from a woman aged 18 to 35 in good health. The sample taken for sequencing was CD4+ T cells sorted from blood.

The CDR3 coding sequence is TGTGCCACCAGTGATGACCGGGACGCGCCGTTCTTC. Amino acids: CATSDDRDAPFF. V gene TRBV24-1 combines with J gene TRBJ2-1; TRBD1 or TRBD2 may be the D gene (5 bases each). Germline CDR1 and CDR2: KGHDR and SFDVKD. Trimming cost V 3 bases and J 15 bases, with 14 bases left between them. This CDR3 has 12 residues.